Presented here are 16 T cell receptor beta chains from one specimen sequenced in a study of graft-versus-host responses after intestinal transplantation. These TCRs are of unknown antigen specificity. The table came from immunoSEQ multiplex PCR; TCRdb's copy has only in-frame clones and leaves some out. The sample lists 84,000 or so clones, over 75% seen once, with 8% in the top ten. The sequenced sample was unstimulated CD8+ T cells sorted from spleen or lymph node cells, obtained before transplant. These TCRs come from a human donor who was the organ donor for an intestinal transplant.

In this sample, this clone turned up once. This rearrangement joins TRBV9 to TRBJ1-1; D uncertain. Germline CDR1 and CDR2: SGDLS and YYNGEE. CDR3 size: 15 residues. The germline V and J ends were trimmed by 3 bases and 4 bases, with 16 bases remaining between them. For the CDR3, the DNA is TGTGCCAGCAGCGCCCCGCCCCTAGTGGGCACTGAAGCTTTCTTT. Residues: CASSAPPLVGTEAFF.

This chain uses TRBV5-6 with TRBJ1-6, with 7 bases fitting TRBD1. V was pared by 3 bases and J by 0 bases, with 6 bases of the junction left unmatched. Germline lookup yields CDR1 SGHDT and CDR2 YYEEEE. This CDR3 spans 17 amino acids. The CDR3 coding sequence is TGTGCCAGCAGCTGGGGGACAGCAAGCTCCTATAATTCACCCCTCCACTTT. It yields the protein CASSWGTASSYNSPLHF.

The CDR3 here is CASSFSEGVDEQYF. The CDR3 DNA follows: TGTGCCAGCAGTTTTAGCGAGGGGGTGGACGAGCAGTACTTC. The chain combines TRBV6-5 with TRBJ2-7; possibly TRBD1 for D (6 bases). Germline lookup yields CDR1 MNHEY and CDR2 SVGAGI. The CDR3 covers 14 residues. Deletions cut 4 bases from V and 5 bases from J, with 15 bases between.

The chain combines TRBV2 with TRBJ1-4, with a possible D match to TRBD1 (5 bases). Per germline, CDR1 SNHLY and CDR2 FYNNEI. V was trimmed by 6 bases and J by 0 bases, leaving 8 bases between them. The CDR3 loop spans 14 amino acids. CDR3 DNA sequence: TGTGCCAGCAGCACAGGATCAACTAATGAAAAACTGTTTTTT. Residues: CASSTGSTNEKLFF.

The chain couples TRBV9 to TRBJ2-2; D gene unclear. The CDR3 covers 12 residues. The germline CDR1 and CDR2 sequences are SGDLS and YYNGEE. V lost 0 bases and J 6 bases, leaving 3 bases between the germline ends. CDR3 DNA: TGTGCCAGCAGCGTAGATCCCGGGGAGCTGTTTTTT. Translating it yields CASSVDPGELFF. The full variable domain, rest sourced from reference TRBV9 and TRBJ2-2, is DSGVTQTPKHLITATGQRVTLRCSPRSGDLSVYWYQQSLDQGLQFLIQYYNGEERAKGNILERFSAQQFPDLHSELNLSSLELGDSALYFCASSVDPGELFFGEGSRLTVL.

The chain uses TRBV6-1 and TRBJ2-3; 7 bases agree with TRBD2. The germline V gene encodes CDR1 MNHNS and CDR2 SASEGT. The CDR3 is made up of 16 amino acids. V shed 3 bases, J shed 0 bases, and the junction held 6 bases outside the gene matches. The CDR3 spells CASSELGGGSTDTQYF. DNA of the CDR3: TGTGCCAGCAGTGAGTTGGGGGGGGGTAGCACAGATACGCAGTATTTT.

The rearrangement uses TRBV6-1 and TRBJ2-6; either TRBD1 or TRBD2 may fit D (5 bases each). V was cut by 6 bases and J by 12 bases, with 15 bases left in between. The CDR3 has 13 amino acids. Germline V gene sequence: CDR1 MNHNS, CDR2 SASEGT. The CDR3 nucleotides are TGTGCCAGCAGCTCCGGGACGACCGCCGTCCTGACTTTC. Translation gives CASSSGTTAVLTF.

The CDR3 sequence: CASSIVEEEQFF. DNA of the CDR3: TGTGCCAGTAGTATAGTAGAAGAGGAGCAGTTCTTC. The V gene is TRBV19, the J gene TRBJ2-1; D uncertain. The CDR3 has 12 amino acids. Trimming took 1 base from V and 10 from J, leaving 8 bases between them. Germline lookup yields CDR1 LNHDA and CDR2 SQIVND (reference sequence).

This clone appeared once. This chain links TRBV9 with TRBJ2-2; either TRBD1 or TRBD2 may fit D (5 bases each). This CDR3 comprises 15 residues. V lost 2 bases and J 1 base, leaving 9 bases between the germline ends. The V gene's germline CDR1 is SGDLS and CDR2 YYNGEE. DNA of the CDR3: TGTGCCAGCAGCGTCGGGACGGTGAACACCGGGGAGCTGTTTTTT. Translated: CASSVGTVNTGELFF.

The V and J genes are TRBV2 and TRBJ1-2; D remains ambiguous. The CDR3 loop spans 15 amino acids. Deletions cut 1 base from V and 4 bases from J, with 13 bases between. Per germline, CDR1 SNHLY and CDR2 FYNNEI. The CDR3 sequence is CASSEENIQSYGYTF. In DNA form, the CDR3 reads TGTGCCAGCAGTGAAGAGAACATACAGAGCTATGGCTACACCTTC.

The chain is built from TRBV5-5 and TRBJ1-1, with D perhaps TRBD1 (6 bases). Trimming left V 2 bases short and J 7 bases short, with 12 bases between. The V gene's germline CDR1 is SGHKS and CDR2 YYEKEE (reference sequence). The CDR3 totals 13 residues. The CDR3 bases are TGTGCCAGCAGCTTCGACAGGTATGGTGAAGCTTTCTTT. This gives the protein CASSFDRYGEAFF.

As concerns this clone: Other DNA sequences in the sample encode the same CDR3. The rearrangement links TRBV6-4 to TRBJ2-1, with 7 bases identical to TRBD2. Germline CDR1 reads MRHNA; CDR2 reads SNTAGT. CDR3 size: 15 residues. V was clipped by 0 bases and J by 1 base; unmatched bases: 0. Written as DNA, the CDR3 is TGTGCCAGCAGTGACTCTAGCGGGTCCTACAATGAGCAGTTCTTC. It encodes CASSDSSGSYNEQFF.

The CDR3 DNA follows: TGTGCCCTCGGGACTGCCCCCGGGGAGCTGTTTTTT. It is translated as CALGTAPGELFF. The V gene is TRBV5-4, the J gene TRBJ2-2; a possible D gene is TRBD2 (6 bases). V was cut by 10 bases and J by 6 bases, with 13 bases left in between. Germline assignment: CDR1 SGHNT and CDR2 YYREEE (reference sequence). The CDR3 consists of 12 residues.

The V call is TRBV20-1, the J call TRBJ2-3; no clear D gene. V shed 3 bases and J shed 2 bases, with 3 bases lying between them. The CDR3 sequence is 11 residues long. Germline V CDR1 and CDR2: DFQATT, SNEGSKA (reference sequence). CDR3 sequence: CSASHTDTQYF. As DNA, the CDR3 is TGCAGTGCTAGCCACACAGATACGCAGTATTTT.

The rearrangement links TRBV18 to TRBJ1-2, with TRBD1 matching over 9 bases. Germline lookup yields CDR1 KGHSH and CDR2 LQKENI. The J segment lost 3 bases and the V segment lost 2 bases, leaving 7 bases of the junction unmatched. There are 16 residues in the CDR3. The CDR3: CASSPGSGQGYYGYTF. DNA of the CDR3: TGTGCCAGCTCACCAGGGTCGGGACAGGGATACTATGGCTACACCTTC.

The CDR3 DNA reads as TGCGCCAGCAGTGCGGGACCTTTTAGCACAGATACGCAGTATTTT. It translates to CASSAGPFSTDTQYF. The gene calls are TRBV10-1 and TRBJ2-3, with D perhaps being TRBD1 or TRBD2 (5 bases each). This CDR3 region has 15 residues. Trimming shortened V by 4 bases and J by 0 bases, and 11 bases separated the two germline ends. Germline assignment: CDR1 WNHNN and CDR2 SYGVQD (reference sequence).